The 19 T cell receptor beta chains below were found in one sample sequenced in a study of vaccination effects on CD4 cells after COVID-19 (dated by TCRdb to about 2022). The antigens for these receptors are not known. After approximately eleven days of culture, CD4+ T cells were isolated with the EasySep CD4+ T cell isolation kit. Convalescent patients had PCR-confirmed SARS-CoV-2 infection between March and December 2020, before Alpha, Beta and Delta variants emerged in the United States. Participants received two doses of either the BNT162b2 or the mRNA-1273 mRNA SARS-CoV-2 vaccine. The receptor library was made with the immunoSEQ multiplex PCR assay. The table comes from immuneACCESS by way of TCRdb, which keeps in-frame sequences with V and J called. Part of the clones is missing from these tables; in studies checked, under half for an unresolved V gene and the rest for unknown reasons. The sample table contains some 31,000 clones; only one count was recorded for about 68% of them. 5% to 7.5% of the sample is in the top ten clones.

The starting material was CD4+ T cells from PBMCs cultured without peptide, obtained after COVID-19 vaccination. Source of these receptors: a human donor who had a prior SARS-CoV-2 infection.

Only a few counts were recorded for this clone. The chain recombines TRBV9 with TRBJ2-3; 13 bases agree with TRBD2. The CDR3 contains 17 residues. Germline CDR1 reads SGDLS; CDR2 reads YYNGEE. The V and J ends lost 3 bases and 0 bases, in that order; junction bases with no gene match: 4. CDR3: CASSAWGLAGSTDTQYF. CDR3 in DNA: TGTGCCAGCAGCGCCTGGGGACTAGCGGGAAGCACAGATACGCAGTATTTT.

The V call is TRBV3-1 (or the pseudogene TRBV3-2), the J call TRBJ2-1; D is ambiguous. V lost 1 base and J lost 4, with 8 bases in between. The CDR3 sequence is 14 residues long. CDR1 is LGHDT, CDR2 YNNKEL, per germline (reference sequence). The CDR3 DNA sequence: TGTGCCAGCAGCCAAGTGGGTGTTTACAATGAGCAGTTCTTC. Translating it yields CASSQVGVYNEQFF.

The gene calls are TRBV30 and TRBJ1-5, with D perhaps matching TRBD1 (6 bases). Trimming took off 3 bases at V and 5 bases at J, with 17 bases between the two ends. The CDR3 spans 15 residues. CDR1 and CDR2 from the germline V gene are GTSNPN and SVGIG (reference sequence). The CDR3, as DNA: TGTGCCTGGAGGGCACCTTCGGCAGGGGATCAGCCCCAGCATTTT. Its protein is CAWRAPSAGDQPQHF.

This chain joins TRBV18 and TRBJ1-3; no clear D gene. Per germline, CDR1 KGHSH and CDR2 LQKENI. Trimming cost V 3 bases and J 2 bases, with 20 bases left between them. CDR3 length: 18 residues. CDR3 bases: TGTGCCAGCTCACCGGACCGCCTGGGAATAGGAACTGGAAACACCATATATTTT. Translation: CASSPDRLGIGTGNTIYF.

The chain links TRBV25-1 to TRBJ2-5; no definite D call. The CDR3 totals 15 residues. Trimming removed 0 bases from V and 7 bases from J, with 15 bases in between. Germline CDR1 and CDR2: MGHDK and SYGVNS. This CDR3 is CASSEYTVSSGTQYF. The DNA of the CDR3 is TGTGCCAGCAGTGAATACACAGTTTCCTCCGGGACCCAGTACTTC. The full variable domain, completed using reference TRBV25-1 and TRBJ2-5, is EADIYQTPRYLVIGTGKKITLECSQTMGHDKMYWYQQDPGMELHLIHYSYGVNSTEKGDLSSESTVSRIRTEHFPLTLESARPSHTSQYLCASSEYTVSSGTQYFGPGTRLLVL.

This chain joins TRBV9 and TRBJ2-1; TRBD1 might be the D (5 bases). The V and J ends lost 0 bases and 1 base respectively, with 11 bases between them. The length of the CDR3 is 16 residues. Germline CDR1 reads SGDLS; CDR2 reads YYNGEE. CDR3 sequence reads: CASSVVGRASYNEQFF. The DNA of the CDR3 is TGTGCCAGCAGCGTAGTTGGCAGGGCTTCCTACAATGAGCAGTTCTTC.

The chain links TRBV13 to TRBJ1-4, with a tentative D call TRBD1 (5 bases). Germline values: CDR1 PRHDT, CDR2 FYEKMQ (reference sequence). V lost 5 bases and J 8 bases, leaving 12 bases between the germline ends. The CDR3 is 13 amino acids. The CDR3 DNA sequence: TGTGCCAGCAGCCCCCGGGGGAGCGAAAAACTGTTTTTT. It specifies CASSPRGSEKLFF.

This clone was detected only a few times. The V gene is TRBV23-1, the J gene TRBJ1-6, with 8 bases fitting TRBD1. TRBV23-1 is an ORF for which the function is uncertain. V lost 0 bases to trimming and J lost 1 base; unmatched junction nucleotides: 11. The CDR3 consists of 20 residues. CDR3 DNA sequence: TGCGCCAGCAGTCAATCTGACAGGGGTTCGTCTTGGTCCTATAATTCACCCCTCCACTTT. Translated, it gives CASSQSDRGSSWSYNSPLHF.

The chain links TRBV4-2 to TRBJ2-3; 14 nucleotides match TRBD2. The ends lost 0 bases at V and 4 bases at J; junction bases unmatched: 6. This CDR3 is 18 amino acids long. The V gene's germline CDR1 is LGHNA and CDR2 YNFKEQ. The CDR3 region has the DNA TGTGCCAGCAGCCAAGATGGGACTAGCGGGAGTTATGCAGATACGCAGTATTTT. Its protein product is CASSQDGTSGSYADTQYF.

The rearrangement uses TRBV15 and TRBJ2-7; 7 bases map to TRBD2. Per germline, CDR1 LNHNV and CDR2 YYDKDF (reference sequence). J lost 4 bases, V lost 1 base, and 10 bases had no gene match. The CDR3 covers 16 residues. CDR3 DNA: TGTGCCACCAGCAGAGGGGCGGCGGGAGTTGGGTACGAGCAGTACTTC. Protein sequence: CATSRGAAGVGYEQYF.

This clone was observed a handful of times. This chain joins TRBV25-1 and TRBJ1-6; D ambiguous. The V and J ends lost 7 bases and 5 bases respectively, with 9 bases between them. Looked up from germline, CDR1 is MGHDK and CDR2 is SYGVNS. The CDR3 has 13 residues. The CDR3 is CASTTLHNSPLHF. CDR3 DNA sequence: TGTGCCAGCACGACACTTCATAATTCACCCCTCCACTTT.

The rearrangement joins TRBV5-6 to TRBJ1-1; 7 bases agree with TRBD1. CDR1 and CDR2 from the germline V gene are SGHDT and YYEEEE. The junction had 6 bases not matched to a gene; V was cut back by 3 bases and J by 1 base. The CDR3 is made up of 15 amino acids. This chain's CDR3 is CASSYFDRENTEAFF. CDR3 sequence (DNA): TGTGCCAGCAGCTACTTTGACAGGGAGAACACTGAAGCTTTCTTT.

This chain links TRBV29-1 with TRBJ2-1, with a tentative D call TRBD2 (6 bases). Germline values: CDR1 SQVTM, CDR2 ANQGSEA. CDR3 size: 13 residues. V lost 7 bases and J lost 7, with 17 bases in between. For the CDR3, the DNA is TGCAGCGGACGGGGGAGATTCGCGAATGAGCAGTTCTTC. Translating gives CSGRGRFANEQFF.

The CDR3: CASSLLGVSPLHF. The CDR3 DNA is TGTGCCAGCAGCCTGTTGGGGGTCTCACCCCTCCACTTT. This rearrangement joins TRBV12-3 or TRBV12-4 to TRBJ1-6; possibly TRBD1 for D (5 bases). V lost 6 bases and J lost 10, with 13 bases in between. The CDR3 covers 13 residues.

The J gene is TRBJ2-7, the V gene TRBV7-6, with 8 bases fitting TRBD2. CDR1 is SGHVS, CDR2 FNYEAQ, per germline. The ends lost 1 base at V and 3 bases at J; junction bases unmatched: 5. The CDR3 has 15 residues. Here the CDR3 DNA reads TGTGCCAGCAGCTTAGGAACGGGAGGGTACTACGAGCAGTACTTC. Translated, it gives CASSLGTGGYYEQYF.

This rearrangement joins TRBV5-4 to TRBJ2-2; D might be TRBD1 (6 bases). The CDR3 consists of 14 residues. Deletions cut 0 bases from V and 6 bases from J, with 9 bases between. Germline CDR1 is SGHNT and CDR2 is YYREEE (reference sequence). The CDR3 loop is CASSLDQGPGELFF. The CDR3 region has the DNA TGTGCCAGCAGCTTGGATCAGGGGCCCGGGGAGCTGTTTTTT.

The chain uses TRBV5-1 and TRBJ2-1; a weak D match, TRBD2 (5 bases). V lost 2 bases, J lost 6 bases, and 15 bases lay in between. Germline V gene sequence: CDR1 SGHRS, CDR2 YFSETQ. The CDR3 has 15 residues. Written as DNA, the CDR3 is TGCGCCAGCAGCTTCATCGGACTGGACCTCAATGAGCAGTTCTTC. Residues: CASSFIGLDLNEQFF.

V is TRBV2 and J is TRBJ2-3; D call uncertain. CDR1 is SNHLY, CDR2 FYNNEI, per germline. The CDR3 contains 11 residues. Trimming shortened V by 2 bases and J by 9 bases, and 6 bases separated the two germline ends. CDR3 sequence (DNA): TGTGCCAGCAGTGAACGCCGAACGCAGTATTTT. This encodes CASSERRTQYF.

This sequence joins TRBV3-1 (or the pseudogene TRBV3-2) and TRBJ2-2; 9 bases line up with TRBD2. The CDR3 has 15 residues. The ends lost 4 bases at V and 6 bases at J; junction bases unmatched: 6. Germline V CDR1 and CDR2: LGHDT, YNNKEL (reference sequence). The CDR3 here is CASSLAGVTSGELFF. CDR3 DNA: TGTGCCAGCAGCCTAGCGGGAGTAACTTCCGGGGAGCTGTTTTTT.